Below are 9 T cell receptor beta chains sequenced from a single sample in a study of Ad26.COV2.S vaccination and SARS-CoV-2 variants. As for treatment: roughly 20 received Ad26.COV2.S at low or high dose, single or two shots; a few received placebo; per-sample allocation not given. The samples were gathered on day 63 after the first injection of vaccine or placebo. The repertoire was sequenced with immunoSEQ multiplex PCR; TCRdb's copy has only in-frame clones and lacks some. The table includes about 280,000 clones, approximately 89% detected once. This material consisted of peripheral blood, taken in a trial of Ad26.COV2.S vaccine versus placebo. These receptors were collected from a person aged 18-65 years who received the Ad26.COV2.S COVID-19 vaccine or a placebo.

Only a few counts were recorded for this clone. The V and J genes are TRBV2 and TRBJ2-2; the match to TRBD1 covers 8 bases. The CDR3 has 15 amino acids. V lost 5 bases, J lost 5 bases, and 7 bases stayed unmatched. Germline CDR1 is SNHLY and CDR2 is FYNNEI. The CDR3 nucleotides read TGTGCCAGCAGTCCGGACAGGGTGGGGACCGGGGAGCTGTTTTTT. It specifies CASSPDRVGTGELFF.

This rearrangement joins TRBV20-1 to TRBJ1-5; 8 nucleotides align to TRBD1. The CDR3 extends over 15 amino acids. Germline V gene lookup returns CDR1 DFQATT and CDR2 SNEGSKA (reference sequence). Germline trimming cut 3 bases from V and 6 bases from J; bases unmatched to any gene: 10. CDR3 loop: CSASLSTGGGQPQHF. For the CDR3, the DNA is TGCAGTGCTAGTCTATCCACAGGGGGGGGTCAGCCCCAGCATTTT.

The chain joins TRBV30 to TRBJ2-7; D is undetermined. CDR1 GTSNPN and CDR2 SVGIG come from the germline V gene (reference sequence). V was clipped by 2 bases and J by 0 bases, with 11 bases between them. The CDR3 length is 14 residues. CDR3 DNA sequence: TGTGCCTGGAGTCTTCTAGGGTCCTCCTACGAGCAGTACTTC. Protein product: CAWSLLGSSYEQYF.

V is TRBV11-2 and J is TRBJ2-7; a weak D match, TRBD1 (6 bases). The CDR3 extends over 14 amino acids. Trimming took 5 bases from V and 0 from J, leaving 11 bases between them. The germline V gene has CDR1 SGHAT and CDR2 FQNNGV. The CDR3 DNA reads TGTGCCAGCAGCCCCAGGACAGTCTCCTACGAGCAGTACTTC. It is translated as CASSPRTVSYEQYF.

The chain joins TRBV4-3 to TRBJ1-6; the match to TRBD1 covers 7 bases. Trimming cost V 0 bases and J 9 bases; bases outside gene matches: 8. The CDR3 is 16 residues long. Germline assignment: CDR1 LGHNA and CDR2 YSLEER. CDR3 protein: CASSQDSGQSFSPLHF. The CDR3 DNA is TGCGCCAGCAGCCAAGATTCGGGACAGAGTTTTTCACCCCTCCACTTT.

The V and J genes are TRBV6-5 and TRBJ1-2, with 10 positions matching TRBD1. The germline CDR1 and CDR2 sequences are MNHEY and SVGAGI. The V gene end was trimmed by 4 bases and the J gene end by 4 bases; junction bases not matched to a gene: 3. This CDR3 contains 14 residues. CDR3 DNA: TGTGCCAGCAGTTCTAGGACAGGGGGCTATGGCTACACCTTC. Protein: CASSSRTGGYGYTF.

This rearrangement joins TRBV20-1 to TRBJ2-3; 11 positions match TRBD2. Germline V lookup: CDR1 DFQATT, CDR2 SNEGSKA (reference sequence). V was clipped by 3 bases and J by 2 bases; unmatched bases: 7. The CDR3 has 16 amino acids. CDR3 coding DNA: TGCAGTGCTAGTCACTTTAGCGGGGGGGCCACAGATACGCAGTATTTT. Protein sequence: CSASHFSGGATDTQYF.

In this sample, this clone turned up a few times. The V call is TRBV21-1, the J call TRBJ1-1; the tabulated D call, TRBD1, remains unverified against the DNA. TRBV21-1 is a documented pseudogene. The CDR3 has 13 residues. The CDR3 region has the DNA TGTGCCAGCAGCACGGGGACAGAGGGTGAAGCTTTCTTT. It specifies CASSTGTEGEAFF.

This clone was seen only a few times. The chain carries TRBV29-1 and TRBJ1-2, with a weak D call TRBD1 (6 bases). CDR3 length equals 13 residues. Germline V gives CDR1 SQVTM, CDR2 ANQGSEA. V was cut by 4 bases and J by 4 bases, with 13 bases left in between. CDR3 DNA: TGCAGCGTTGGGGGGGCTGATTTCTATGGCTACACCTTC. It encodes CSVGGADFYGYTF.